Listed below are T cell receptor beta chains from one sample, sequenced in a study of cytomegalovirus exposure and HLA in healthy donors. Here immunoSEQ multiplex PCR was the method, and the copy in TCRdb shows in-frame clones only, minus some. The sample shows over 60,000 clones, about 94% of them seen only once. The sequenced sample was PBMCs. The receptors were sampled from a man younger than 35 in good health and CMV-seropositive. CDR3s include the opening cysteine and the closing phenylalanine or tryptophan. Each record gives: D gene, clone size, J gene, V gene, CDR3 protein, CDR3 DNA. D genes are given only for firm matches. Clone size is shown for a subset of rows, as once, few, many or a class of expanded clone.

D gene: TRBD1
clone size: NA
J gene: TRBJ1-2
V gene: TRBV28
CDR3 protein: CATVRTGAYGYTF
CDR3 DNA: TGTGCCACCGTAAGGACAGGAGCTTATGGCTACACCTTC

D gene: NA
clone size: once
J gene: TRBJ2-3
V gene: TRBV6-5
CDR3 protein: CASSYSGGVLDTQYF
CDR3 DNA: TGTGCCAGCAGTTACTCGGGGGGAGTATTAGATACGCAGTATTTT

D gene: TRBD2
clone size: NA
J gene: TRBJ2-3
V gene: TRBV19
CDR3 protein: CASSSTSVDTQYF
CDR3 DNA: TGTGCCAGTAGTTCGACTAGCGTGGATACGCAGTATTTT

D gene: NA
clone size: NA
J gene: TRBJ2-2
V gene: TRBV5-8
CDR3 protein: CASSHWGVATPGELFF
CDR3 DNA: TGTGCCAGCAGCCACTGGGGGGTTGCGACGCCCGGGGAGCTGTTTTTT

D gene: NA
clone size: NA
J gene: TRBJ2-7
V gene: TRBV2
CDR3 protein: CASMLGRASYEQYF
CDR3 DNA: TGTGCCAGCATGTTAGGCAGGGCCTCCTACGAGCAGTACTTC

D gene: NA
clone size: NA
J gene: TRBJ2-7
V gene: TRBV27
CDR3 protein: CASSFEGGEQYF
CDR3 DNA: TGTGCCAGCAGTTTCGAGGGAGGCGAGCAGTACTTC

D gene: TRBD2
clone size: NA
J gene: TRBJ2-7
V gene: TRBV6-6
CDR3 protein: CASSYLGTSVSYEQYF
CDR3 DNA: TGTGCCAGCAGTTACCTCGGGACTAGCGTCTCCTACGAGCAGTACTTC

D gene: NA
clone size: NA
J gene: TRBJ2-7
V gene: TRBV28
CDR3 protein: CASSLRQLSYEQYF
CDR3 DNA: TGTGCCAGCAGCCTCCGACAGCTATCCTACGAGCAGTACTTC

D gene: NA
clone size: NA
J gene: TRBJ1-1
V gene: TRBV28
CDR3 protein: CASSFPQGSSTEAFF
CDR3 DNA: TGTGCCAGCAGTTTTCCACAGGGATCTAGCACTGAAGCTTTCTTT

D gene: NA
clone size: NA
J gene: TRBJ2-5
V gene: TRBV6-1
CDR3 protein: CASSERDGGGWETQYF
CDR3 DNA: TGTGCCAGCAGTGAAAGAGATGGGGGCGGTTGGGAGACCCAGTACTTC

D gene: NA
clone size: NA
J gene: TRBJ1-5
V gene: TRBV7-8
CDR3 protein: CASSSTAANQPQHF
CDR3 DNA: TGTGCCAGCAGCAGTACGGCGGCTAATCAGCCCCAGCATTTT